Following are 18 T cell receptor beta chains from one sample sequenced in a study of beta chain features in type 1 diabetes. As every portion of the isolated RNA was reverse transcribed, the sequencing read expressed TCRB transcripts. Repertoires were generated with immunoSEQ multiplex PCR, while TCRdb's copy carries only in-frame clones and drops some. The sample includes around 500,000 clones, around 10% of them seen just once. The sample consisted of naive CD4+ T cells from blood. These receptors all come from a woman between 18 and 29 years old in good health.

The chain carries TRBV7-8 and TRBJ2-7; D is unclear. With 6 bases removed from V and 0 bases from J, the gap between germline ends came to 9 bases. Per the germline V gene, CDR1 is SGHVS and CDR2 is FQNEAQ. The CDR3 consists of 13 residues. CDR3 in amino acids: CASSRERSYEQYF. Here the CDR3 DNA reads TGTGCCAGCAGTCGCGAACGCTCCTACGAGCAGTACTTC.

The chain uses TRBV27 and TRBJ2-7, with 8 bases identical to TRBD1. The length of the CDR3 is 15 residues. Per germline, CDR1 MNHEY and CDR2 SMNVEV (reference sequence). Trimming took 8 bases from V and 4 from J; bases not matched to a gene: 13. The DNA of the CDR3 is TGTGCCAGCCGCCCCGCATGGGGACAGGCTTACGAGCAGTACGTC. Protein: CASRPAWGQAYEQYV.

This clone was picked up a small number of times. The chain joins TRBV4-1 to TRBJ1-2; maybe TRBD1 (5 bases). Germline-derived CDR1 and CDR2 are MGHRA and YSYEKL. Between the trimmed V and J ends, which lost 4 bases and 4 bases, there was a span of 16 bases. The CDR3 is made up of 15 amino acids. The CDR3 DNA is TGCGCCAGCAGCCGAGGCATCGACAGCCCCTATGGCTACACCTTC. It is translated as CASSRGIDSPYGYTF.

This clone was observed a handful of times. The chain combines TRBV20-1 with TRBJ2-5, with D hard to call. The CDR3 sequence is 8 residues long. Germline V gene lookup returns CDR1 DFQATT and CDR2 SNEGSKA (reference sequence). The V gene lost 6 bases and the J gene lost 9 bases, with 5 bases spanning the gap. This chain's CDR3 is CSAPPQYF. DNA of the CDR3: TGCAGTGCCCCACCCCAGTACTTC.

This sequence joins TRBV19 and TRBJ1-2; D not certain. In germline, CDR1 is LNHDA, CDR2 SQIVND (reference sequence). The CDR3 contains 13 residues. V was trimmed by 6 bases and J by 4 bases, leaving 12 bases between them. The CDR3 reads CASSETDGYGYTF. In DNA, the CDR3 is TGTGCCAGTAGCGAGACGGACGGCTATGGCTACACCTTC.

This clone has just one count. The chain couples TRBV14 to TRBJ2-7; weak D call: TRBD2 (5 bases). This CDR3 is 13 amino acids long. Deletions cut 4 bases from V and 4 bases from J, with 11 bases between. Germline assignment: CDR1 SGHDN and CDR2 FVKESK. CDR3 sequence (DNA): TGTGCCAGCAGCCCCCGGGATAGTTACGAGCAGTACTTC. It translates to CASSPRDSYEQYF.

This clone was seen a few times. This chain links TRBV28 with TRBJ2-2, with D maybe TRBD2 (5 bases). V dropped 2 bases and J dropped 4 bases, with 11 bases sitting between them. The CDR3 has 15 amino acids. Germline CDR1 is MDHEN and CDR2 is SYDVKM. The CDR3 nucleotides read TGTGCCAGCAGTTTAAGTAGCGTGGGCACCGGGGAGCTGTTTTTT. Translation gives CASSLSSVGTGELFF.

This CDR3 reads CASSVVSLTGELFF. In DNA, the CDR3 is TGTGCCAGCAGCGTAGTATCTCTAACCGGGGAGCTGTTTTTT. The chain links TRBV9 to TRBJ2-2; D is unclear. This CDR3 contains 14 residues. CDR1 SGDLS and CDR2 YYNGEE come from the germline V gene. V lost 0 bases to trimming and J lost 5 bases, with 8 bases between them.

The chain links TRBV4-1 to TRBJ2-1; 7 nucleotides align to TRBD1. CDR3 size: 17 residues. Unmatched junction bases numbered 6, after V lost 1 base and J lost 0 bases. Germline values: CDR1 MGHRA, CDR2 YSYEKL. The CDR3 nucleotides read TGCGCCAGCAGCCAAGGAGGGGGACAGAGCTCCTACAATGAGCAGTTCTTC. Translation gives CASSQGGGQSSYNEQFF.

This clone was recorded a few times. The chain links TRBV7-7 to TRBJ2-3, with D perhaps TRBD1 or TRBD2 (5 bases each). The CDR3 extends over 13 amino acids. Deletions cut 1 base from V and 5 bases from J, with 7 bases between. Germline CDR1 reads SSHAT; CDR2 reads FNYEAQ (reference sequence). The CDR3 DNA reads TGTGCCAGCAGCTTAGTTGGGGGAGATACGCAGTATTTT. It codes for CASSLVGGDTQYF.

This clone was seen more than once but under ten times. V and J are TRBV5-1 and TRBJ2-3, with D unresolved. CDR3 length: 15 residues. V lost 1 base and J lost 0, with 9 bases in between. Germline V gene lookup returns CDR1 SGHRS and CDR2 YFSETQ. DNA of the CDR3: TGCGCCAGCAGCTTGTTAGGCGGAAGCACAGATACGCAGTATTTT. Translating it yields CASSLLGGSTDTQYF. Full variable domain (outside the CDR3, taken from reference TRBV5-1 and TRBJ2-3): KAGVTQTPRYLIKTRGQQVTLSCSPISGHRSVSWYQQTPGQGLQFLFEYFSETQRNKGNFPGRFSGRQFSNSRSEMNVSTLELGDSALYLCASSLLGGSTDTQYFGPGTRLTVL.

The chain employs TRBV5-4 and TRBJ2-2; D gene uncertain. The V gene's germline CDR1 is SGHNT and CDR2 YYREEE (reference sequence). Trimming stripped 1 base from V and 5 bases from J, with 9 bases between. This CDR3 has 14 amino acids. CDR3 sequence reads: CASSLLGITGELFF. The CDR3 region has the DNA TGTGCCAGCAGCTTGCTGGGAATAACCGGGGAGCTGTTTTTT.

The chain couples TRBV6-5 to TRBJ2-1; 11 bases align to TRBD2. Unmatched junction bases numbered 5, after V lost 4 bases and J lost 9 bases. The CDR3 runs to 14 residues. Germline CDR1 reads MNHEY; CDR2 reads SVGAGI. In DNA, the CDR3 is TGTGCCAGCAGTTTGACTAGCGGGGACGGTGAGCAGTTCTTC. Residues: CASSLTSGDGEQFF.

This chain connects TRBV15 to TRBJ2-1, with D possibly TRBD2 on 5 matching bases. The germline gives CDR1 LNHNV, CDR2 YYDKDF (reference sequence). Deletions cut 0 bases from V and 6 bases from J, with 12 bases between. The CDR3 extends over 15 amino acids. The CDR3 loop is CATSREELGGNEQFF. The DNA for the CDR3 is TGTGCCACCAGCAGAGAGGAACTAGGAGGCAATGAGCAGTTCTTC.

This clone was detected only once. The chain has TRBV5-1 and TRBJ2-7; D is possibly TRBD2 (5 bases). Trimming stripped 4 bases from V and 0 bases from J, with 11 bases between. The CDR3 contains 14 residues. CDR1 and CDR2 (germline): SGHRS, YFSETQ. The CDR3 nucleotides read TGCGCCAGCAGCCTGGAGGCCACCTCCTACGAGCAGTACGTC. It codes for CASSLEATSYEQYV.

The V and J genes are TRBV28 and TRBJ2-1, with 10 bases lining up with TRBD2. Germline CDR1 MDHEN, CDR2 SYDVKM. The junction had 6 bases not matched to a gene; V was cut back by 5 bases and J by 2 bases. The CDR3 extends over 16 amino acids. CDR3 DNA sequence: TGTGCCAGCAGTGAGGCAGCGGGGGGGCCCTACAATGAGCAGTTCTTC. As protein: CASSEAAGGPYNEQFF.

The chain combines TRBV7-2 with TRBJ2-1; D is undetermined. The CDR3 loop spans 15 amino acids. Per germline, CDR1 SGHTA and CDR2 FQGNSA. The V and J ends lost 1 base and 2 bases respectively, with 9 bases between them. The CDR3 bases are TGTGCCAGCAGCTTAGTTGGGATGGCCTACAATGAGCAGTTCTTC. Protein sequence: CASSLVGMAYNEQFF.

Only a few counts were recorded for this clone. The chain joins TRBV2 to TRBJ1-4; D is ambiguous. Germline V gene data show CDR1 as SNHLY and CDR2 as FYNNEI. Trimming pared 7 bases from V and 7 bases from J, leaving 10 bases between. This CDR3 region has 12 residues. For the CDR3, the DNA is TGTGCCAGCAAAACCGAAACTGAAAAACTGTTTTTT. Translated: CASKTETEKLFF. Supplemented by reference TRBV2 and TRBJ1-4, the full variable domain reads EPEVTQTPSHQVTQMGQEVILRCVPISNHLYFYWYRQILGQKVEFLVSFYNNEISEKSEIFDDQFSVERPDGSNFTLKIRSTKLEDSAMYFCASKTETEKLFFGSGTQLSVL.